Listed below are T cell receptor beta chains from one sample, sequenced in a study of T cell changes during pregnancy in multiple sclerosis. The table came from immunoSEQ multiplex PCR; TCRdb's copy has only in-frame clones and leaves some out. Here the sample spans 40,000 to 55,000 clones, approximately 90% being singletons. The material sequenced was CD8+ T cells from peripheral blood mononuclear cells, taken in the second trimester of pregnancy. Receptors were obtained from a female donor with multiple sclerosis, enrolled in a pregnancy study. Each CDR3 is given with its conserved first and last residue. A D gene is named only where the DNA matches it firmly. Clone size is shown for a subset of rows, as once, few, many or a class of expanded clone.

>TRBD2|NA|TRBV10-3|TRBJ2-2
TGTGCCATCTGGCTAGCGGGAACCGGGGAGCTGTTTTTT
CAIWLAGTGELFF
>TRBD2|once|TRBV7-9|TRBJ2-1
TGTGCCAGCAGCTACCCCGTGGGACTAGAGGACAATGAGCAGTTCTTC
CASSYPVGLEDNEQFF
>NA|NA|TRBV10-1|TRBJ2-2
TGCGCCAGCAGTGGCCCGCGGAGTCCGAACACCGGGGAGCTGTTTTTT
CASSGPRSPNTGELFF
>NA|NA|TRBV5-1|TRBJ2-3
TGCGCCAGCAGCTTGGCCAGGGCAGGGACAGATACGCAGTATTTT
CASSLARAGTDTQYF
>TRBD2|NA|TRBV9|TRBJ2-7
TGTGCCAGCAGCGTAGGGGTAGCGGGGGAGCAGTACTTC
CASSVGVAGEQYF
>NA|NA|TRBV6-1|TRBJ1-2
TGTGCCAGCAGTGACACGGGTCGCAGGGTCTGGCTAGTCTATGGCTACACCTTC
CASSDTGRRVWLVYGYTF
>NA|NA|TRBV9|TRBJ2-7
TGTGCCAGCAGCGCGTCGACAGGCCCTAGCTCCTACGAGCAGTACTTC
CASSASTGPSSYEQYF
>TRBD2|NA|TRBV6-4|TRBJ2-3
TGTGCCAGCTCCCGGGAGGACTCTTCCCCAGATACGCAGTATTTT
CASSREDSSPDTQYF
>NA|NA|TRBV7-3|TRBJ2-3
TGTGCCAGCAGCTTAACGGGGACTAGCACAGATACGCAGTATTTT
CASSLTGTSTDTQYF
>NA|NA|TRBV14|TRBJ2-7
TGTGCCAGCAGCCAAGACAGGGGCCCCGAGCAGTACTTC
CASSQDRGPEQYF
>TRBD1|once|TRBV6-4|TRBJ2-2
TGTGCCAGCAGTGGGGGACAGGCGAACACCGGGGAGCTGTTTTTT
CASSGGQANTGELFF
>NA|NA|TRBV9|TRBJ1-2
TGTGCCAGCAGCTCGGGGGGCAGCTATGGCTACACCTTC
CASSSGGSYGYTF
>NA|NA|TRBV5-1|TRBJ2-4
TGCGCCAGCAGCTCCCGTGATGGAGGTGACAAAAACATTCAGTACTTC
CASSSRDGGDKNIQYF
>NA|NA|TRBV12-1|TRBJ1-1
TGTGCCAGCAGCCGCCCACAGGGAAACACTGAAGCTTTCTTT
CASSRPQGNTEAFF
>NA|NA|TRBV5-6|TRBJ1-2
TGTGCCAGCAGCCCCGGACGGGGAGACTATGGCTACACCTTC
CASSPGRGDYGYTF
>NA|NA|TRBV9|TRBJ1-1
TGTGCCAGCAGTGGTACAGGGCCCCGTTACACTGAAGCTTTCTTT
CASSGTGPRYTEAFF
>NA|once|TRBV25-1|TRBJ1-4
TGTGCCAGCAGTGAAGTTGGCCGCCCAACTAATGAAAAACTGTTTTTT
CASSEVGRPTNEKLFF
>NA|NA|TRBV6-5|TRBJ2-3
TGTGCCAGCAGTTACTCGGGAGGGGGGCCAACAGATACGCAGTATTTT
CASSYSGGGPTDTQYF
>TRBD1|NA|TRBV7-6|TRBJ1-1
TGTGCCAGCAGCTTAGATCCAGGGGGTACTGAAGCTTTCTTT
CASSLDPGGTEAFF
>TRBD1|NA|TRBV4-2|TRBJ2-5
TGTGCCAGCAGACCAGAACAGGGGAGTTGGGAGACCCAGTACTTC
CASRPEQGSWETQYF
>TRBD2|many|TRBV6-1|TRBJ2-2
TGTGCCAGCAGTGAGGCTAGCGGGGGAACCGGGGAGCTGTTTTTT
CASSEASGGTGELFF
>NA|once|TRBV10-3|TRBJ2-1
TGTGCCATCAGGGGGCTCAATGAGCAGTTCTTC
CAIRGLNEQFF
>NA|NA|TRBV7-6|TRBJ1-3
TGTGCCAGCAGCTTAGGCGGGGGGCCCCCTGGAAACACCATATATTTT
CASSLGGGPPGNTIYF
>NA|NA|TRBV5-1|TRBJ2-1
TGCGCCAGCAGCTTGGACCGAGCAAATGAGCAGTTCTTC
CASSLDRANEQFF
>NA|once|TRBV27|TRBJ1-6
TGTGCCAGCTTAGGTAGCGGGAATTCACCCCTCCACTTT
CASLGSGNSPLHF
>TRBD1|NA|TRBV7-2|TRBJ2-7
TGTGCCAGCAGCTCCCCAGGTAGCGGACAGGGGGAGTACGAGCAGTACTTC
CASSSPGSGQGEYEQYF
>NA|NA|TRBV4-3|TRBJ2-7
TGCGCCAGCAGCCAAGCGAGGGCAGGGGGGTACGAGCAGTACTTC
CASSQARAGGYEQYF
>TRBD1|NA|TRBV4-3|TRBJ1-6
TGCGCCAGCAGCCAAGAAGGACAGGGAGGGTCACCCCTCCACTTT
CASSQEGQGGSPLHF
>TRBD1|NA|TRBV4-3|TRBJ2-7
TGCGCCAGCAGCCAAAGACAGGGCTACGAGCAGTACTTC
CASSQRQGYEQYF
>TRBD1|once|TRBV7-2|TRBJ1-4
TGTGCCAGCAGCTTAGGGGGACAGGACTTCTTTAGTGGAAAACTGTTTTTT
CASSLGGQDFFSGKLFF
>NA|NA|TRBV27|TRBJ1-5
TGTGCCAGCAGCACTAGTCCCAACCCCAATCAGCCCCAGCATTTT
CASSTSPNPNQPQHF
>NA|once|TRBV7-6|TRBJ2-2
TGTGCCAGCAGCTTACCCGAAAGCGATCTGAACACCGGGGAGCTGTTTTTT
CASSLPESDLNTGELFF
>TRBD2|NA|TRBV9|TRBJ2-1
TGTGCCAGCAGCGTAGGAGGGGCGGGGCGGGGGATTGAGCAGTTCTTC
CASSVGGAGRGIEQFF
>NA|medium-sized|TRBV5-4|TRBJ2-7
TGTGCCAGCAGCTTGGTGGCAGGATCAAACGAGCAGTACTTC
CASSLVAGSNEQYF
>NA|NA|TRBV11-2|TRBJ1-1
TGTGCCAGCAGCGTACCCGGGGGTTCGAGTGGAGCTTTCTTT
CASSVPGGSSGAFF
>TRBD1|NA|TRBV5-8|TRBJ2-5
TGTGCCAGCAGCTTGGGCCAGACAGGGCTTGGGGAGACCCAGTACTTC
CASSLGQTGLGETQYF
>TRBD1|NA|TRBV7-3|TRBJ2-1
TGTGCCAGCAGCCCACAGGGGCCTTACAATGAGCAGTTCTTC
CASSPQGPYNEQFF
>NA|NA|TRBV14|TRBJ2-2
TGTGCCAGCAGCCAAGACAGATTTTACACCGGGGAGCTGTTTTTT
CASSQDRFYTGELFF
>TRBD2|NA|TRBV6-1|TRBJ2-1
TGTGCCAGCAGTGAATGGGCTCTAGCGGGGGGGCGTGATGAGCAGTTCTTC
CASSEWALAGGRDEQFF
>NA|once|TRBV11-2|TRBJ1-5
TGTGCCAGCAGCTTAGTCGCCGGGAGCAATCAGCCCCAGCATTTT
CASSLVAGSNQPQHF
>NA|NA|TRBV4-3|TRBJ1-1
TGCGCCAGCAGCCAAGACCGACAGTGGAACACTGAAGCTTTCTTT
CASSQDRQWNTEAFF
>NA|NA|TRBV5-1|TRBJ1-1
TGCGCCAGCCAGGGCTCCACTGAAGCTTTCTTT
CASQGSTEAFF
>TRBD2|NA|TRBV7-9|TRBJ2-1
TGTGCCAGCCAATCGGGGGGGGGCTCCTACAATGAGCAGTTCTTC
CASQSGGGSYNEQFF
>TRBD1|NA|TRBV4-3|TRBJ2-7
TGCGCCAGCAGCCACAGGGGGACAGGCTACGAGCAGTACTTC
CASSHRGTGYEQYF
>NA|NA|TRBV7-9|TRBJ2-1
TGTGCCAGCAGCTTTAGCGGAGGGAACAATGAGCAGTTCTTC
CASSFSGGNNEQFF
>NA|NA|TRBV2|TRBJ1-2
TGTGCCAGCAGACAAGTGCAGGGGATCTATGGCTACACCTTC
CASRQVQGIYGYTF
>NA|few|TRBV5-5|TRBJ2-7
TGTGCCAGCAGCTTGGAACAGATTCTCTCCTACGAGCAGTACTTC
CASSLEQILSYEQYF
>NA|NA|TRBV6-5|TRBJ1-2
TGTGCCAGCAGTTACTCGGCAGGTTCAAACTATGGCTACACCTTC
CASSYSAGSNYGYTF
>NA|few|TRBV5-5|TRBJ1-5
TGTGCCAGCAGCTTGGAGGGGATTGGTAATCAGCCCCAGCATTTT
CASSLEGIGNQPQHF
>NA|NA|TRBV5-1|TRBJ2-3
TGCGCCAGCAATACAGGGCTAGGGGGATCCACAGATACGCAGTATTTT
CASNTGLGGSTDTQYF
>NA|NA|TRBV9|TRBJ1-3
TGTGCCAGCAGCGTAGGCACAGGCTCTGGAAACACCATATATTTT
CASSVGTGSGNTIYF
>TRBD2|NA|TRBV19|TRBJ2-1
TGTGCCAGTAGAGCTAGCGGGGAGTACAATGAGCAGTTCTTC
CASRASGEYNEQFF